The 6 T cell receptor beta chains given below trace back to one sample, sequenced in a study of regulatory T cells in long-lasting Graves disease. Documented time point: newly diagnosed GD, antithyroid drugs for less than 3 months. PBMCs provided the RNA from which the TCR library was made. Assembly of TCR beta libraries relied on iRepertoire HTBI primers together with Arm-PCR of CDR3 regions. TCRdb re-analysed the multiplex PCR reads in MiXCR, keeping a single row per CDR3 protein. The table includes approximately 360,000 distinct CDR3 sequences, about 12% detected once. These data also featured in a second study, about T cells in Graves' hyperthyroidism and ophthalmopathy.

Sequenced here: peripheral blood mononuclear cells (PBMCs), sampled at new diagnosis, from a patient treated with antithyroid drugs. All receptors come from a woman between 18 and 30 years old with Graves disease.

This clonotype has a count of ten or more. This sequence joins TRBV12-3 or TRBV12-4 and TRBJ1-3; 8 bases match TRBD1. CDR3 size: 15 residues. Trimming removed 5 bases from V and 0 bases from J; junction bases left unmatched: 3. CDR3 loop: CASSLTGGSGNTIYF. The CDR3, as DNA: TGTGCCAGCAGTCTTACAGGGGGCTCTGGAAACACCATATATTTT.

There are many counts of this clonotype. V and J are TRBV7-9 and TRBJ2-2, with 8 bases that match TRBD1. Trimming cost V 5 bases and J 5 bases; bases outside gene matches: 10. Germline lookup yields CDR1 SEHNR and CDR2 FQNEAQ (reference sequence). The CDR3 sequence is 16 residues long. The CDR3 loop is CASSLLDGQGTGELFF. DNA of the CDR3: TGTGCCAGCAGCCTATTGGATGGACAGGGTACCGGGGAGCTGTTTTTT.

This clonotype was detected ten times or more. V usage is TRBV12-5 and J usage is TRBJ2-1; 8 positions agree with TRBD1. The CDR3 is 16 residues long. After removal of 2 bases from V and 1 base from J, the junction contained 4 bases not matched to a gene. Germline lookup yields CDR1 LGHNT and CDR2 FRNRAP. The CDR3 loop reads CASGLFTGGSYNEQFF. The CDR3 nucleotides are TGTGCTAGTGGTTTGTTCACAGGGGGATCCTACAATGAGCAGTTCTTC.

The chain links TRBV4-1 to TRBJ2-7; D tentatively reads TRBD1 or TRBD2 (5 bases each). CDR3 length: 14 residues. Germline CDR1 reads MGHRA; CDR2 reads YSYEKL. V was pared by 1 base and J by 5 bases, with 12 bases between. CDR3 amino acids: CASSQASGRNEQYF. CDR3 DNA sequence: TGCGCCAGCAGCCAAGCTTCAGGGAGAAACGAGCAGTACTTC.

This clonotype has at least ten counts. V gene TRBV20-1 combines with J gene TRBJ2-1; 10 positions match TRBD2. Germline values: CDR1 DFQATT, CDR2 SNEGSKA (reference sequence). The CDR3 is made up of 15 amino acids. J lost 6 bases, V lost 1 base, and 6 bases had no gene match. The CDR3, as DNA: TGCAGTGCTAGAGGCCTGAGCGGGGGGGCCAATGAGCAGTTCTTC. Its translation: CSARGLSGGANEQFF.

On this clonotype itself: A read error may explain this, as a much larger clone is one base away. The chain recombines TRBV5-5 with TRBJ1-1, with no clear D. The CDR3 spans 15 residues. V was cut by 2 bases and J by 0 bases, with 11 bases left in between. The germline CDR1 and CDR2 sequences are SGHKS and YYEKEE (reference sequence). CDR3: CASSLSPALNTEAFF. The DNA of the CDR3 is TGTGCCAGCAGCTTAAGTCCTGCTCTGAACACTGAAGCTTTCTTT. The full variable domain, completed using reference TRBV5-5 and TRBJ1-1, is DAGVTQSPTHLIKTRGQQVTLRCSPISGHKSVSWYQQVLGQGPQFIFQYYEKEERGRGNFPDRFSARQFPNYSSELNVNALLLGDSALYLCASSLSPALNTEAFFGQGTRLTVV.